This section outlines one T cell receptor beta chain sequence together with its context. Per the study methods: Estimation of nucleated cell counts relied on the amplification of reference gene primers. The assay was immunoSEQ multiplex PCR, and TCRdb's table has in-frame clones only and misses some. D and trimming were read from the DNA, whereas the V and J calls and clone size are those reported in that table. The repertoire holds fewer than 200,000 clones, with roughly 86% as singletons. This entry comes from a study of blood T cell repertoires in COVID-19. Study at large: The cDNA or gDNA used as material had been derived from T cells, B-cell-depleted T cells, or PBMCs.

The sample consisted of peripheral blood. This receptor was obtained from a middle-aged man who had recovered from COVID-19.

The DNA of the CDR3 is TGTGCCAGCAGCTTACACAGGGAGGGAGAGACCCAGTACTTC. Residues: CASSLHREGETQYF. The chain uses TRBV7-2 and TRBJ2-5; D might be TRBD2 (7 bases). Trimming shortened V by 2 bases and J by 4 bases, and 11 bases separated the two germline ends. Germline V gives CDR1 SGHTA, CDR2 FQGNSA. The CDR3 spans 14 residues. The entire variable domain, with the rest obtained from reference TRBV7-2 and TRBJ2-5, is as follows: GAGVSQSPSNKVTEKGKDVELRCDPISGHTALYWYRQSLGQGLEFLIYFQGNSAPDKSGLPSDRFSAERTGGSVSTLTIQRTQQEDSAVYLCASSLHREGETQYFGPGTRLLVL.